This passage covers 9 T cell receptor beta chains from one sample sequenced in a study of blood T cell repertoires in COVID-19. Sequencing used immunoSEQ multiplex PCR; TCRdb keeps in-frame clones, though not all of them. The data show approximately 440,000 clones, with 90% seen just once and 0.6% held by the top ten. The sample was PBMCs or T cells enriched from blood (not recorded which). The receptors originated from a man between 18 and 29 years old who had recovered from COVID-19.

This chain uses TRBV27 with TRBJ1-1; D unclear. Germline CDR1 MNHEY, CDR2 SMNVEV (reference sequence). Deletions cut 3 bases from V and 0 bases from J, with 11 bases between. The length of the CDR3 is 15 residues. Written as DNA, the CDR3 is TGTGCCAGCAGTTTTGCTCCAACACTGAACACTGAAGCTTTCTTT. Translation: CASSFAPTLNTEAFF.

The chain links TRBV4-1 to TRBJ1-3; no definite D call. Germline lookup yields CDR1 MGHRA and CDR2 YSYEKL. This CDR3 spans 15 amino acids. Deletions cut 1 base from V and 0 bases from J, with 7 bases between. The chain's CDR3 is CASSQGVLSGNTIYF. For the CDR3, the DNA is TGCGCCAGCAGCCAAGGCGTCCTCTCTGGAAACACCATATATTTT.

This clone has a count of ten or more. This chain uses TRBV4-1 with TRBJ1-3; D is ambiguous. This CDR3 spans 15 amino acids. CDR1 is MGHRA and CDR2 is YSYEKL in the germline V gene. Trimming cost V 0 bases and J 0 bases, with 6 bases left between them. Here the CDR3 DNA reads TGCGCCAGCAGCCAAGATCGGGTCTCTGGAAACACCATATATTTT. Amino acid sequence: CASSQDRVSGNTIYF.

The rearrangement links TRBV6-1 to TRBJ1-2; D ambiguous. This CDR3 is 16 amino acids long. CDR1 is MNHNS and CDR2 is SASEGT in the germline V gene. The ends were cut back, 2 bases at V and 5 bases at J, with 18 bases in the middle. The CDR3 is CASSEPIATTSYGYTF. Here the CDR3 DNA reads TGTGCCAGCAGTGAACCGATAGCGACGACGTCGTATGGCTACACCTTC.

This rearrangement joins TRBV30 to TRBJ2-2, with 8 bases that match TRBD2. Germline loops: CDR1 GTSNPN, CDR2 SVGIG (reference sequence). Trimming removed 8 bases from V and 0 bases from J; junction bases left unmatched: 2. This CDR3 is built from 13 residues. The CDR3 sequence is CAGLAPNTGELFF. The CDR3 DNA sequence: TGTGCCGGACTAGCCCCGAACACCGGGGAGCTGTTTTTT.

The V gene is TRBV30, the J gene TRBJ1-6; tentatively, D is TRBD1 (5 bases). This CDR3 is built from 14 residues. Deletions cut 6 bases from V and 7 bases from J, with 16 bases between. Germline lookup yields CDR1 GTSNPN and CDR2 SVGIG (reference sequence). CDR3: CACRGSAKNSPLHF. The CDR3, as DNA: TGTGCCTGTCGGGGGTCCGCGAAAAATTCACCCCTCCACTTT. Filled out from reference TRBV30 and TRBJ1-6, the complete variable domain reads SQTIHQWPATLVQPVGSPLSLECTVEGTSNPNLYWYRQAAGRGLQLLFYSVGIGQISSEVPQNLSASRPQDRQFILSSKKLLLSDSGFYLCACRGSAKNSPLHFGNGTRLTVT.

The genes are TRBV28 and TRBJ2-7; TRBD2 aligns across 7 bases. Germline V gene lookup returns CDR1 MDHEN and CDR2 SYDVKM. Trimming cost V 7 bases and J 2 bases; bases outside gene matches: 8. CDR3 length equals 14 residues. The chain's CDR3 is CASNLGGGTYEQYF. The CDR3 DNA reads as TGTGCCAGCAACCTTGGGGGAGGGACCTACGAGCAGTACTTC.

The chain combines TRBV2 with TRBJ2-1, with 13 bases lining up with TRBD2. The CDR3 sequence is 15 residues long. CDR1 is SNHLY and CDR2 is FYNNEI in the germline V gene. V lost 5 bases and J lost 6; bases outside the gene matches: 4. The CDR3, as DNA: TGTGCCAGCAGTCGACTAGCGGGGGGTATCAATGAGCAGTTCTTC. It specifies CASSRLAGGINEQFF. Full variable domain (remainder filled in from reference TRBV2 and TRBJ2-1): EPEVTQTPSHQVTQMGQEVILRCVPISNHLYFYWYRQILGQKVEFLVSFYNNEISEKSEIFDDQFSVERPDGSNFTLKIRSTKLEDSAMYFCASSRLAGGINEQFFGPGTRLTVL.

The rearrangement joins TRBV3-1 (or the pseudogene TRBV3-2) to TRBJ2-7, with 10 bases lining up with TRBD2. This CDR3 has 14 amino acids. Germline values: CDR1 LGHDT, CDR2 YNNKEL (reference sequence). The V and J ends lost 8 bases and 3 bases, in that order; junction bases with no gene match: 7. The CDR3 sequence: CASAVGTSVYEQYF. The CDR3 nucleotides read TGTGCCAGCGCGGTCGGGACTAGCGTCTACGAGCAGTACTTC.